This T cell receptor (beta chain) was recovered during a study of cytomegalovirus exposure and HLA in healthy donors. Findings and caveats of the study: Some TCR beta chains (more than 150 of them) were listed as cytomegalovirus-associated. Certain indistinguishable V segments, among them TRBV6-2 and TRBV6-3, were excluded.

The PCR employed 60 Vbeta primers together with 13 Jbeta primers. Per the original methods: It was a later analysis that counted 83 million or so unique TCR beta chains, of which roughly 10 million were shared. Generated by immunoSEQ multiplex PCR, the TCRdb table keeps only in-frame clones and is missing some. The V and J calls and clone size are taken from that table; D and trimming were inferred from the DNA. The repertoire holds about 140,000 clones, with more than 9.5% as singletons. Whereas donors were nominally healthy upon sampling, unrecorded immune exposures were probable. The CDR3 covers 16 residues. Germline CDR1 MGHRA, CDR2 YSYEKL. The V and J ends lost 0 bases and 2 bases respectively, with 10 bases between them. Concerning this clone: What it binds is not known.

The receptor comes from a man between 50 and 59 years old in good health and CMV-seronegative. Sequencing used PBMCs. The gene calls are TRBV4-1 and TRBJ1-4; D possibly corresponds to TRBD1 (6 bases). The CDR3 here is CASSQDVGGTNEKLFF. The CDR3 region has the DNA TGCGCCAGCAGCCAAGATGTAGGGGGTACTAATGAAAAACTGTTTTTT.